The clone carrying this TCR beta chain was detected a few times. Its antigen is as yet unknown. The entry originates in a study of CD8+CD57+ T cells in acquired aplastic anemia. As for the study in general: The average for DNA from sorted CD4+ and CD8+ cells was 2.5 to 4 ug.

Patients who underwent sequencing had shown CD8+CD57+ cell expansion by flow cytometry. Per the germline V gene, CDR1 is DFQATT and CDR2 is SNEGSKA (reference sequence). The CDR3 has 15 residues. Between the trimmed V and J ends, which lost 3 bases and 2 bases, there was a span of 17 bases. General study points: Patients and controls were found to share twenty-nine CD8+ CDR3 sequences.

TCR beta VDJ combinations and CDR3 sequences were profiled from genomic DNA. TCRdb reprocessed the reads with MiXCR, giving one entry per CDR3 protein. There are hundreds of thousands of distinct CDR3 sequences in the sample; around 33% occur only once, and 0.75% to 0.95% lies in the top ten. Sequenced sample: sorted CD4+, CD8+, or CD8+CD57+ T cells (not recorded which) from PBMCs. The TCR was taken from a human donor with aplastic anemia. This chain uses TRBV20-1 with TRBJ2-7, with D possibly TRBD2 on 5 matching bases. The CDR3 is CSARAGSAVPYEQYF. CDR3 DNA sequence: TGCAGTGCTAGGGCCGGATCAGCGGTACCCTACGAGCAGTACTTC.